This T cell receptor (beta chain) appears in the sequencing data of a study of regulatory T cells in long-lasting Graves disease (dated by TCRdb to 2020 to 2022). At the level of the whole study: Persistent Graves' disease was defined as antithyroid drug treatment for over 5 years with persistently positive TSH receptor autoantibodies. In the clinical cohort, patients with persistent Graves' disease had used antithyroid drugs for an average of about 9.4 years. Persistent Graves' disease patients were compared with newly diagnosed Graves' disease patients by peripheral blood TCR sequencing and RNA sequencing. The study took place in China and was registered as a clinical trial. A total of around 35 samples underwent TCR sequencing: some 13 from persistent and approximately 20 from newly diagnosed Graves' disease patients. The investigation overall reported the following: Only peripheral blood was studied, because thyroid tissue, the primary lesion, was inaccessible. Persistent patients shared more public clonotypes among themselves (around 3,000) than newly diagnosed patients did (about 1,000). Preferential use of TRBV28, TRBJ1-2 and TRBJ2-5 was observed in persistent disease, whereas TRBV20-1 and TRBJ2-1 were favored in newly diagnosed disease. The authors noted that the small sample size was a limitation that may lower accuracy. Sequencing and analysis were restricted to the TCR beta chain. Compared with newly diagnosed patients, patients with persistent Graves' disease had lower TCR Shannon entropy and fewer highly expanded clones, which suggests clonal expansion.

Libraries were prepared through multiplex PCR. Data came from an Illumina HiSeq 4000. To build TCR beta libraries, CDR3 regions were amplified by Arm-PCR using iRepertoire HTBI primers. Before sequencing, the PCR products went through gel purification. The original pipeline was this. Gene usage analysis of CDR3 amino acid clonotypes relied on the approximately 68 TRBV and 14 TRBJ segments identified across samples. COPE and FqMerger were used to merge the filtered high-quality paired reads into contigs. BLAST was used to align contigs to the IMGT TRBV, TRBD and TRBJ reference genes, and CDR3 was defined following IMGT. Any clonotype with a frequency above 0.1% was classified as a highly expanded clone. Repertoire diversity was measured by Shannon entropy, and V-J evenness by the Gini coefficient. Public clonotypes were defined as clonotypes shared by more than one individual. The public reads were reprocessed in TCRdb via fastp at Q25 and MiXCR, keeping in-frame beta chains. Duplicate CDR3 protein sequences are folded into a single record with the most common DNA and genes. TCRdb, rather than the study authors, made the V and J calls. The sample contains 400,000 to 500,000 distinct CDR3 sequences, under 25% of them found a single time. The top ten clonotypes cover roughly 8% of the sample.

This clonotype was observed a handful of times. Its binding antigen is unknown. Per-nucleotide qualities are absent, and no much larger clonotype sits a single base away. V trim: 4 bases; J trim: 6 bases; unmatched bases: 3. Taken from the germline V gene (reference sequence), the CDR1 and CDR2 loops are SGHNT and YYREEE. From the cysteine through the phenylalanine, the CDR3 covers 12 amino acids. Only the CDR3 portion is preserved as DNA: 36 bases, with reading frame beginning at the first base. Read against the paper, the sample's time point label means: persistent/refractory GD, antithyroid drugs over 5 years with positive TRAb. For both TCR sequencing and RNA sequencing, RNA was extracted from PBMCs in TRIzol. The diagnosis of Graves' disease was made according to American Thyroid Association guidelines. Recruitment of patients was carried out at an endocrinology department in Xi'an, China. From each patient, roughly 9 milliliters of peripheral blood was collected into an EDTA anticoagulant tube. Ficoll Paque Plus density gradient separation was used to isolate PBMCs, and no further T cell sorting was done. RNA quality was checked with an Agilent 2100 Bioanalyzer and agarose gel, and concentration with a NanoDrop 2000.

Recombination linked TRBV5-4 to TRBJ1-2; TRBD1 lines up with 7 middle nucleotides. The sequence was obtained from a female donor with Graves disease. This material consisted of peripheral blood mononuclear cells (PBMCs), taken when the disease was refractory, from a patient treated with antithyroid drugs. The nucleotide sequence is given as TGTGCCAGCAGCCTAGGGACAGATGGCTACACCTTC. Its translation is CASSLGTDGYTF.